This T cell receptor (beta chain) was recorded in a study of technical replicates of blood from several donors. This clone was seen once. TCRdb keeps only in-frame clones here, not all; method: immunoSEQ multiplex PCR. Of approximately 66,000 clones detected, 88% appear once; the ten largest clones hold 4.6%. V lost 5 bases and J lost 5; bases outside the gene matches: 13. Germline CDR1 is LGHNA and CDR2 is YSLEER. The CDR3 runs to 16 residues. This chain uses TRBV4-3 with TRBJ2-5, with TRBD2 matching over 8 bases. The source material was PBMCs. The clonotype comes from a human donor in good health. Some clones in this sample may be carry-over from other donors' samples. CDR3 sequence: CASSETMRGAWETQYF. CDR3 sequence (DNA): TGCGCCAGCAGCGAAACTATGCGGGGGGCCTGGGAGACCCAGTACTTC.